Listed below are T cell receptor beta chains from one sample, sequenced in a study of T cell repertoires in cytomegalovirus infection. These receptors are not linked to any known antigen. TCRdb redid the calling of the reads with MiXCR, one entry per CDR3 protein. Of approximately 600,000 distinct CDR3 sequences detected, about 39% appear once; the ten largest clones hold 48%. The material sequenced was cultured PBMCs, taken from culture after CMV antigen stimulation. The receptors were gathered from a human donor in good health (CMV status not recorded). Some clones in this sample may be carry-over from other donors' samples. Each CDR3 is given with its conserved first and last residue. The D gene is left open where the match is weak. Clone size, where shown, is once, few, many, or a class for clones that have expanded.

TRBV4-1	TRBJ1-2	NA	NA	CASSPTYWGTEYGYTF	TGCGCCAGCAGCCCCACGTATTGGGGGACTGAATATGGCTACACCTTC
TRBV7-2	TRBJ1-5	TRBD1	few	CASSLGKPTGSISNQPQHF	TGTGCCAGCAGCTTAGGAAAACCGACAGGGAGTATTAGCAATCAGCCCCAGCATTTT
TRBV24-1	TRBJ2-3	TRBD2	NA	CATGQGTRYDTQYF	TGTGCCACCGGTCAAGGGACTAGATACGATACGCAGTATTTT
TRBV20-1	TRBJ1-1	TRBD1	NA	CSARDPAGTEATEAFF	TGCAGTGCTAGAGATCCCGCCGGGACAGAAGCCACTGAAGCTTTCTTT
TRBV7-8	TRBJ2-2	NA	NA	CASSLEDRRAGELFF	TGTGCCAGCAGCTTAGAGGATAGGAGGGCCGGGGAGCTGTTTTTT
TRBV5-1	TRBJ1-4	NA	NA	CASTTIPGQPNEKLFF	TGCGCCAGCACCACCATACCAGGACAGCCTAATGAAAAACTGTTTTTT
TRBV10-3	TRBJ2-5	TRBD2	few	CAISPRLADIRETQYF	TGTGCCATCAGCCCCCGACTAGCGGATATTCGAGAGACCCAGTACTTC
TRBV10-3	TRBJ2-1	TRBD1	NA	CAISERGREQFF	TGTGCCATCAGTGAGAGGGGGCGTGAGCAGTTCTTC
TRBV28	TRBJ2-5	NA	NA	CASRTTHLGWGQETQYF	TGTGCCAGCAGAACCACTCATCTGGGATGGGGTCAAGAGACCCAGTACTTC
TRBV7-8	TRBJ2-1	TRBD1	few	CASSLLAGTEPLQFF	TGTGCCAGCAGCTTATTAGCCGGGACAGAACCTTTGCAGTTCTTC
TRBV20-1	TRBJ1-1	NA	few	CSARDQRGNTEAFF	TGCAGTGCTAGGGACCAGAGAGGAAACACTGAAGCTTTCTTT
TRBV7-2	TRBJ1-4	NA	many	CASSPLGLWDEKLFF	TGTGCCAGCAGCCCATTGGGCCTTTGGGATGAAAAACTGTTTTTT
TRBV7-2	TRBJ2-7	NA	NA	CASSPDGPNSYEQYF	TGTGCCAGCAGCCCCGATGGACCAAACTCCTACGAGCAGTACTTC
TRBV7-2	TRBJ2-7	NA	many	CASSLPSYEQYF	TGTGCCAGCAGCTTACCCTCCTACGAGCAGTACTTC
TRBV10-3	TRBJ2-1	TRBD2	few	CAISGGRVAGGSVMYEQFF	TGTGCCATCAGTGGAGGCCGGGTAGCGGGGGGTTCAGTAATGTATGAGCAGTTCTTC
TRBV13	TRBJ2-3	NA	NA	CASSLTMGTDTQYF	TGTGCCAGCAGCCTGACCATGGGCACAGATACGCAGTATTTT
TRBV14	TRBJ1-1	NA	NA	CASSPFPGRGNTEAFF	TGTGCCAGCAGCCCCTTTCCGGGACGTGGGAACACTGAAGCTTTCTTT
TRBV7-8	TRBJ1-5	TRBD1	few	CASSLDRVTGQPQHF	TGTGCCAGCAGCCTCGACAGGGTAACCGGGCAGCCCCAGCATTTT
TRBV5-1	TRBJ2-5	NA	few	CASSGGNGETQYF	TGCGCCAGCAGCGGGGGGAATGGGGAGACCCAGTACTTC
TRBV4-1	TRBJ2-3	TRBD1	NA	CASSHRWGQETTDTQYF	TGCGCCAGCAGCCATAGGTGGGGACAGGAAACGACAGATACGCAGTATTTT
TRBV7-2	TRBJ2-1	TRBD2	NA	CASSPSLAGAYNEQFF	TGTGCCAGCAGCCCCTCCCTAGCGGGGGCCTACAATGAGCAGTTCTTC
TRBV6-8	TRBJ2-7	NA	NA	CASSYSKEIAQYF	TGTGCCAGCAGTTACTCGAAGGAAATCGCGCAGTACTTC
TRBV28	TRBJ1-1	NA	NA	CASSFSVLAAEAFF	TGTGCCAGCAGTTTCTCTGTTTTAGCAGCCGAAGCTTTCTTT
TRBV7-6	TRBJ2-5	TRBD2	few	CASSYGTMKTQYF	TGTGCCAGCAGCTACGGGACTATGAAGACCCAGTACTTC
TRBV28	TRBJ2-5	NA	once	CASSPTGLPPQETQYF	TGTGCCAGCAGTCCTACAGGGCTTCCCCCACAAGAGACCCAGTACTTC
TRBV7-8	TRBJ1-4	TRBD1	NA	CASSLRRTGNEKLFF	TGTGCCAGCAGCTTAAGGCGGACAGGGAATGAAAAACTGTTTTTT